This TCR beta chain was retrieved from a study of tumor-infiltrating lymphocytes in primary liver carcinoma. In the study overall: The patient group consisted of men and women aged 30 to 69 years. Sample yields of productive TCRbeta reads, ranging from roughly 3.5 to 7.13 million, were similar across tissue types.

From about 490 ng of total RNA, TCR beta-specific cDNA was reverse-transcribed using a constant-region primer. Employing slightly modified ARM-PCR, three nested multiplex PCR rounds were run, and these gave rise to the TCR beta libraries. TRBV1-TRBV30 forward primers and a C-beta reverse primer were used in the first two PCR rounds, which each ran for approximately 10 cycles. MiXCR was run by TCRdb on the multiplex PCR reads, yielding one entry per CDR3 protein. This sample has hundreds of thousands of distinct CDR3 sequences, with 65% found just once. Trimming stripped 2 bases from V and 5 bases from J, with 8 bases between. The CDR3 contains 14 residues. Germline CDR1 SGHKS, CDR2 YYEKEE (reference sequence). Broader study findings: Tumors had a top-250-clone fraction that was significantly higher than blood (p = 0.039).

Of note for this clonotype: Antigen: not known. A read error may be the cause here, since a much bigger clone is one base away.

For blood RNA, unsorted whole blood served as the source, and germline DNA was extracted too. An approximately 3.7-milliliter peripheral blood sample was collected before surgery. This receptor was obtained from a man aged 40-50 years with primary liver carcinoma and hepatitis B virus infection. The sample taken for sequencing was peripheral blood. The chain is built from TRBV5-5 and TRBJ2-6; no definite D call. As DNA, the CDR3 is TGTGCCAGCAGCTTTCCTGCATGGGCCAACGTCCTGACTTTC. This encodes CASSFPAWANVLTF.